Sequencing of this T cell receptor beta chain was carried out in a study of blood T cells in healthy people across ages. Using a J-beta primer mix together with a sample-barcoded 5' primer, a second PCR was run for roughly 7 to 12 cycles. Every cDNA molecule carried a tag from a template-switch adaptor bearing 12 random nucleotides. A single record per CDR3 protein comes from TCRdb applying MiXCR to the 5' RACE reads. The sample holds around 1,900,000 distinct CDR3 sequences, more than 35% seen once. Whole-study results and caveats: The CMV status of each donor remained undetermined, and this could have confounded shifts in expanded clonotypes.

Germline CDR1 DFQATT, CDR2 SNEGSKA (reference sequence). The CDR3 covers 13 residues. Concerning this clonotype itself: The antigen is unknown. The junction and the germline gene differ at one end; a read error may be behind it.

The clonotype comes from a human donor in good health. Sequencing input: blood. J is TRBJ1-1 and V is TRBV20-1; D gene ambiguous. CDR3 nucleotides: TGCAGTGCTTTCATCACAGAGAACGCTGAAGCTTTCTTT. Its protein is CSAFITENAEAFF.